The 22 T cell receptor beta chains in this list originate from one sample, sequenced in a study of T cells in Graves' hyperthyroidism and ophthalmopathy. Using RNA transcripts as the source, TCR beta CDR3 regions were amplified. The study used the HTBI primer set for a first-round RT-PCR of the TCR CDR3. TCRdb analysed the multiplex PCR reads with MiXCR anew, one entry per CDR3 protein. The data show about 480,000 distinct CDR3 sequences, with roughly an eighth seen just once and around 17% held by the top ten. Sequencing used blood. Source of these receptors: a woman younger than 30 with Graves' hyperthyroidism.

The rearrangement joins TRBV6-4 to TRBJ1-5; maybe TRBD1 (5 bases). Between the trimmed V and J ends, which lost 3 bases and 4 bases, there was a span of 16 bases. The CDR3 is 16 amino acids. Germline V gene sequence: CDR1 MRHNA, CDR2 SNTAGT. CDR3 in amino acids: CASSESPGGGNQPQHF. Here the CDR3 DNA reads TGTGCCAGCAGTGAATCGCCGGGGGGAGGAAATCAGCCCCAGCATTTT.

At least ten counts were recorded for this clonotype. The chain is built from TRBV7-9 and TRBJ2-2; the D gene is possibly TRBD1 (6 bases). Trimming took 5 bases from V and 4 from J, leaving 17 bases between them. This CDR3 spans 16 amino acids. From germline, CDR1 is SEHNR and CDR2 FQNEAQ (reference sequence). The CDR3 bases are TGTGCCAGCAGCCCTCCAACAGGGTCGGGCACCGGGGAGCTGTTTTTT. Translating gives CASSPPTGSGTGELFF. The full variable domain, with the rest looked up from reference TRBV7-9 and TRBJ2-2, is DTGVSQNPRHKITKRGQNVTFRCDPISEHNRLYWYRQTLGQGPEFLTYFQNEAQLEKSRLLSDRFSAERPKGSFSTLEIQRTEQGDSAMYLCASSPPTGSGTGELFFGEGSRLTVL.

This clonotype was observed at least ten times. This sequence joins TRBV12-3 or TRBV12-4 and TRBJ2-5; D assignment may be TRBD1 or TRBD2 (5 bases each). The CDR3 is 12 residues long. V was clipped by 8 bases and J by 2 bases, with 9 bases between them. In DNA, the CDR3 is TGTGCCAGCGGGGACCGACAAGAGACCCAGTACTTC. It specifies CASGDRQETQYF.

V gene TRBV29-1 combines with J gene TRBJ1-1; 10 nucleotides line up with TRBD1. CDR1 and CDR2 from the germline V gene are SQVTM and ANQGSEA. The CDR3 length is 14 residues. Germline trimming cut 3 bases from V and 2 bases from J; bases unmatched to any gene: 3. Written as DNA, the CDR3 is TGCAGCGTTGAGACAGGGGGCAGTAACACTGAAGCTTTCTTT. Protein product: CSVETGGSNTEAFF. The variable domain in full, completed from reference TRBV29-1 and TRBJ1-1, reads SAVISQKPSRDICQRGTSLTIQCQVDSQVTMMFWYRQQPGQSLTLIATANQGSEATYESGFVIDKFPISRPNLTFSTLTVSNMSPEDSSIYLCSVETGGSNTEAFFGQGTRLTVV.

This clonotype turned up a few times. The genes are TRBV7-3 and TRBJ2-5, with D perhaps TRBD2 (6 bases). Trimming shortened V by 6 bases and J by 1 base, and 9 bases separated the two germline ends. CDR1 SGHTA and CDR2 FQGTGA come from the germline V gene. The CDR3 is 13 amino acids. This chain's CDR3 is CASSRGIQETQYF. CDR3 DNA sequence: TGTGCCAGCAGTCGCGGGATCCAAGAGACCCAGTACTTC.

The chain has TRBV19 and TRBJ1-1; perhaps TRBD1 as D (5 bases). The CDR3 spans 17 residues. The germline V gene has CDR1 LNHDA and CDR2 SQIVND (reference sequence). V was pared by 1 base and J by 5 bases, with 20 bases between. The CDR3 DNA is TGTGCCAGTAGTATAGCGGGGTTTGGGGGGGATAGGACTGAAGCTTTCTTT. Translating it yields CASSIAGFGGDRTEAFF.

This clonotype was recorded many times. Here the CDR3 reads CASKEGVSYNEQFF. DNA for the CDR3: TGTGCCAGCAAGGAGGGGGTCTCCTACAATGAGCAGTTCTTC. The chain couples TRBV6-1 to TRBJ2-1, with D perhaps matching TRBD1 or TRBD2 (6 bases each). CDR1 and CDR2 (germline): MNHNS, SASEGT. V was trimmed by 7 bases and J by 0 bases, leaving 10 bases between them. This CDR3 is built from 14 residues.

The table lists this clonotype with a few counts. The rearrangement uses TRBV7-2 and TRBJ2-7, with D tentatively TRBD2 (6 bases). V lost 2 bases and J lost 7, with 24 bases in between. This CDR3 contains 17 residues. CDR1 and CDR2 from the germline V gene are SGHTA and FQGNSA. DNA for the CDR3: TGTGCCAGCAGCTTAAGGGGAGGCGGTTTTCTACTACGAGAGCAGTACTTC. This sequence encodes CASSLRGGGFLLREQYF.

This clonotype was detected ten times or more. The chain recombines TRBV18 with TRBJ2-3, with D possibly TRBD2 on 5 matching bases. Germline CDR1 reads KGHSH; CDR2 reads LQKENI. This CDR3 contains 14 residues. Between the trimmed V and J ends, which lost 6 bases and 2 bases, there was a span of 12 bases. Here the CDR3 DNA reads TGTGCCAGCTCCCTGCTAGCTAACACAGATACGCAGTATTTT. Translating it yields CASSLLANTDTQYF.

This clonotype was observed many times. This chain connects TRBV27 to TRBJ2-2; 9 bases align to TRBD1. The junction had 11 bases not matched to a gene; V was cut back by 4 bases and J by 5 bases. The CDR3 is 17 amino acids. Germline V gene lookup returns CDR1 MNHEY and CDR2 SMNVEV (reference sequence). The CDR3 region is CASSSWDRVVLTGELFF. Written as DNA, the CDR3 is TGTGCCAGCAGTTCGTGGGACAGGGTGGTCCTGACCGGGGAGCTGTTTTTT.

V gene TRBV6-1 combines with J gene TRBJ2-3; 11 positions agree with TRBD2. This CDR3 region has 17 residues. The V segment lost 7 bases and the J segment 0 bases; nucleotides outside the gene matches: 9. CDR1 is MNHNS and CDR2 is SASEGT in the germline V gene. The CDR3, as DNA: TGTGCCAGCATCCCTGGGACTAGCGGACCTAGCACAGATACGCAGTATTTT. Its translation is CASIPGTSGPSTDTQYF.

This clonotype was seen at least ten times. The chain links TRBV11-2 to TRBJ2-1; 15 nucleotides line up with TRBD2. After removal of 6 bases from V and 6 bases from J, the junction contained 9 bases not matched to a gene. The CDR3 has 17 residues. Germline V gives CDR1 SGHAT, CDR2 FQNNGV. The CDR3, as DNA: TGTGCCAGCAGGGTACCGGGACTAGCGGGAGGATCCAATGAGCAGTTCTTC. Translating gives CASRVPGLAGGSNEQFF. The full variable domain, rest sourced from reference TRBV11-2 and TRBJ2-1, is EAGVAQSPRYKIIEKRQSVAFWCNPISGHATLYWYQQILGQGPKLLIQFQNNGVVDDSQLPKDRFSAERLKGVDSTLKIQPAKLEDSAVYLCASRVPGLAGGSNEQFFGPGTRLTVL.

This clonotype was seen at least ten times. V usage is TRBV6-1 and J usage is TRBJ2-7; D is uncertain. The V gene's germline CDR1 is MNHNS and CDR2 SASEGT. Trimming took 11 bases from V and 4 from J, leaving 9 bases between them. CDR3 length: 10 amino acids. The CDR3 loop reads CAAWGYEQYF. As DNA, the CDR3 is TGTGCCGCATGGGGTTACGAGCAGTACTTC.

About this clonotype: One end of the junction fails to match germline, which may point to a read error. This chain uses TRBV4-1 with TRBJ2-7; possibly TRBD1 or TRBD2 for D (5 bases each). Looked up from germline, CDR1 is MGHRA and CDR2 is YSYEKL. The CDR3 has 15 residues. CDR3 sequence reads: CASCQGRDSSYEQYF. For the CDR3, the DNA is TGCGCCAGCTGCCAGGGACGTGACTCCTCCTACGAGCAGTACTTC.

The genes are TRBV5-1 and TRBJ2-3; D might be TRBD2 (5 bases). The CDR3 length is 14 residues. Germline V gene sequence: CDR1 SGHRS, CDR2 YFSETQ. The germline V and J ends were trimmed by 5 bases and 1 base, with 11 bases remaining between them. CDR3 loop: CASRTNPGTDTQYF. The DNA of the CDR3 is TGCGCCAGCAGGACTAACCCCGGCACAGATACGCAGTATTTT.

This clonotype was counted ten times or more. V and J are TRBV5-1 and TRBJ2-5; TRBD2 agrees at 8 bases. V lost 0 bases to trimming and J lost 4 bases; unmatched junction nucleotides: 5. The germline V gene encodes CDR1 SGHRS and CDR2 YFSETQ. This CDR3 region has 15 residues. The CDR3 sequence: CASSLDPGGGETQYF. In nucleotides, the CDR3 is TGCGCCAGCAGCTTGGATCCGGGAGGGGGAGAGACCCAGTACTTC. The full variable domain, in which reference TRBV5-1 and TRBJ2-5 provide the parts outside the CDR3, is KAGVTQTPRYLIKTRGQQVTLSCSPISGHRSVSWYQQTPGQGLQFLFEYFSETQRNKGNFPGRFSGRQFSNSRSEMNVSTLELGDSALYLCASSLDPGGGETQYFGPGTRLLVL.

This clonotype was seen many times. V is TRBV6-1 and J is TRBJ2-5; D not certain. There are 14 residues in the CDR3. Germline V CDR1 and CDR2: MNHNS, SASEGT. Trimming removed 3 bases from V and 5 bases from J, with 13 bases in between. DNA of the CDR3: TGTGCCAGCAGTGACCGGGCCACCCGTGAGACCCAGTACTTC. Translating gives CASSDRATRETQYF.

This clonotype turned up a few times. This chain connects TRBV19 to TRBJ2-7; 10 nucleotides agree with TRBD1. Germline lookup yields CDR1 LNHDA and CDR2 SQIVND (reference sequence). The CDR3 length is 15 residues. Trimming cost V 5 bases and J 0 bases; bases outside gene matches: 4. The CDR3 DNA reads TGTGCCAGTAGTCCGAGACAGGGGGCCTCCTACGAGCAGTACTTC. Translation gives CASSPRQGASYEQYF.

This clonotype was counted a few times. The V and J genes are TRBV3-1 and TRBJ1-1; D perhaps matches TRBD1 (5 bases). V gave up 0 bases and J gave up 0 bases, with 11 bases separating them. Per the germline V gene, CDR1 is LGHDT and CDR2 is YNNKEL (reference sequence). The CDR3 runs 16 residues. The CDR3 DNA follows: TGTGCCAGCAGCCAAGATTGGGAGGGGCTGAACACTGAAGCTTTCTTT. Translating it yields CASSQDWEGLNTEAFF.

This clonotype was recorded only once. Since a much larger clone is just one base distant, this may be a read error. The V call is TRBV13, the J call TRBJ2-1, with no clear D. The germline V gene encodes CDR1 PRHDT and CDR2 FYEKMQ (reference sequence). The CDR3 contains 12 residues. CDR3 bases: TGTGCCAGCAGCTCGACCCGAGGTGAGCAGCTCTTC. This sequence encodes CASSSTRGEQLF.

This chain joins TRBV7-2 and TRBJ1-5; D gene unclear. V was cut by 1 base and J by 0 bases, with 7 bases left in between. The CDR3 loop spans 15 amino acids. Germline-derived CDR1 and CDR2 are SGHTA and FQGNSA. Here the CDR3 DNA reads TGTGCCAGCAGCTTAGTCCAGACTAGCAATCAGCCCCAGCATTTT. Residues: CASSLVQTSNQPQHF.

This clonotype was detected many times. The CDR3 DNA reads as TGTGCCAGCAGTGCGTGGGACAGGGGGTCAAATTCACCCCTCCACTTT. This sequence encodes CASSAWDRGSNSPLHF. The chain uses TRBV27 and TRBJ1-6, with TRBD1 identical over 11 bases. CDR1 is MNHEY and CDR2 is SMNVEV in the germline V gene (reference sequence). Unmatched junction bases numbered 7, after V lost 5 bases and J lost 7 bases. The CDR3 has 16 amino acids.